These T cell receptor beta chains were read from a single sample in a study of blood T cell repertoires in COVID-19. Produced via immunoSEQ multiplex PCR; TCRdb's table is partial and in-frame only. The table lists under 250,000 clones, nearly 90% of them singletons. Sequences were obtained from PBMCs or T cells enriched from blood (not recorded which). Every receptor here comes from a woman aged 25 to 39 with acute COVID-19. Both conserved end residues are trimmed from each CDR3. D genes are given only for firm matches. Clone size, where shown, is once, few, many, or a class for clones that have expanded.

D: TRBD2
V: TRBV15
size: NA
CDR3: ATRRAGDEGETQY

D: NA
V: TRBV30
size: NA
CDR3: AWSAWVTGAQETQY

D: NA
V: TRBV3-1/TRBV3-2
size: NA
CDR3: ASSRNRERLPTDTQY

D: TRBD1
V: TRBV5-1
size: NA
CDR3: ASSLGVLVGRDSATGELF

D: NA
V: TRBV10-1
size: NA
CDR3: ASSVFAGAYTGELF

D: TRBD1
V: TRBV15
size: NA
CDR3: ATSRDTDRDPNTEAF

D: TRBD2
V: TRBV28
size: NA
CDR3: ASTVFGVGGGNYNEQF

D: NA
V: TRBV30
size: NA
CDR3: AWSVRGEKLF

D: TRBD2
V: TRBV11-2
size: NA
CDR3: ASSLGRTRVETQY

D: NA
V: TRBV5-1
size: NA
CDR3: ASSSLLAHGYT

D: NA
V: TRBV5-4
size: NA
CDR3: ASSLDSTNQPQH

D: TRBD1
V: TRBV25-1
size: NA
CDR3: ASSPSPGTETHEQF

D: TRBD2
V: TRBV2
size: NA
CDR3: ASSDSDSGGMPDTQY

D: TRBD2
V: TRBV30
size: NA
CDR3: AWRTSLPHTTQY

D: TRBD1
V: TRBV7-2
size: once
CDR3: ASSLGTDYTGELF

D: TRBD1
V: TRBV11-2
size: NA
CDR3: ASSQGQGWNQPQH

D: TRBD1
V: TRBV28
size: NA
CDR3: ASWTGQAYEQY

D: NA
V: TRBV6-1
size: NA
CDR3: ASSEGAGSPNYGYT

D: NA
V: TRBV30
size: NA
CDR3: AWSALGAITEAF

D: TRBD1
V: TRBV4-1
size: once
CDR3: ASSQGQGAIGELF

D: TRBD1
V: TRBV27
size: NA
CDR3: ASSKLRDREPTSGANVLT

D: NA
V: TRBV7-2
size: NA
CDR3: ASSLGNRDWRTEAF

D: TRBD1
V: TRBV5-1
size: once
CDR3: ASSLVGGSDGYT

D: NA
V: TRBV10-3
size: NA
CDR3: AISGTVNTEAF

D: TRBD2
V: TRBV7-8
size: NA
CDR3: ASSLTRTSGGSMY

D: NA
V: TRBV7-9
size: NA
CDR3: ASSFPEGGYT

D: TRBD1
V: TRBV4-1
size: NA
CDR3: ASSQEGRGFGNSPLH

D: TRBD1
V: TRBV15
size: NA
CDR3: ATSSWTGKVYGYT

D: NA
V: TRBV6-5
size: once
CDR3: ASRIGVNTEAF

D: NA
V: TRBV5-1
size: NA
CDR3: ASSLTRTGFGTEAF

D: NA
V: TRBV5-6
size: NA
CDR3: ASSLFGDQDNQPQH

D: TRBD2
V: TRBV30
size: NA
CDR3: AWSVRGGIGEQY

D: NA
V: TRBV7-8
size: NA
CDR3: ASSLGGGAPTQY

D: TRBD1
V: TRBV7-9
size: NA
CDR3: ASSLVGGQGDTYYGYT

D: TRBD1
V: TRBV4-3
size: many
CDR3: ASSQRDREGEQF

D: NA
V: TRBV2
size: NA
CDR3: ASSAYGATNEKLF

D: NA
V: TRBV9
size: NA
CDR3: ASSVGTGMQKLF

D: NA
V: TRBV7-2
size: NA
CDR3: ASSLRGGYYGYT

D: TRBD1
V: TRBV6-2/TRBV6-3
size: NA
CDR3: ASSWDRRAF

D: TRBD1
V: TRBV7-2
size: NA
CDR3: ASSPRGVSSGNTIY

D: TRBD2
V: TRBV3-1/TRBV3-2
size: few
CDR3: ASSALRLAGGIEYEQY

D: TRBD1
V: TRBV7-2
size: NA
CDR3: ASSLRSGQGYEQY

D: TRBD1
V: TRBV4-1
size: once
CDR3: ASSQEKRGPNSPLH

D: NA
V: TRBV5-5
size: NA
CDR3: ASSLEEPAAIANEKLF

D: NA
V: TRBV25-1
size: NA
CDR3: ASRAGSRGSYNSPLH

D: TRBD1
V: TRBV7-9
size: NA
CDR3: ASRRTGGDYGYT

D: NA
V: TRBV6-5
size: NA
CDR3: ASSYSRGGNEQF

D: NA
V: TRBV5-6
size: NA
CDR3: ASSRVYEQY

D: TRBD1
V: TRBV19
size: NA
CDR3: ATGRQGTNEKLF

D: NA
V: TRBV7-3
size: NA
CDR3: ASSLRGQYYNEQF

D: TRBD1
V: TRBV30
size: NA
CDR3: AWSRDRGLNQPQH

D: NA
V: TRBV4-1
size: NA
CDR3: ASTPYDTNYGYT

D: NA
V: TRBV2
size: NA
CDR3: ASRGIRQNEQY

D: NA
V: TRBV7-9
size: NA
CDR3: ASSLDSSYDSPLH